Detailed here is one TCR beta chain. With the 5' RACE reads reprocessed, TCRdb shows one record per CDR3 protein and no DNA. The listing records about 460,000 distinct CDR3 sequences. The length of the CDR3 is 17 residues. Germline CDR1 MGHRA, CDR2 YSYEKL. The sample originates from a study of T cells expressing NK-cell markers. Across the whole study: Sorted CD3+CD56-NKG2C+, CD3+CD56+NKG2C- and CD3+CD56+NKG2C+ T cells were the source of the TCR beta repertoires.

Sequences were obtained from blood T cells: a sorted CD56 or NKG2C T cell subset, CD4+ or CD8+ T cells, or bulk PBMC T cells (not recorded which). This sequence joins TRBV4-1 and TRBJ2-3; TCRdb's assignment of TRBD1 cannot be checked, as there is no DNA. The sequence was collected from a woman in her forties or fifties in good health. The CDR3: CASSPVKTAVSTDTQYF.